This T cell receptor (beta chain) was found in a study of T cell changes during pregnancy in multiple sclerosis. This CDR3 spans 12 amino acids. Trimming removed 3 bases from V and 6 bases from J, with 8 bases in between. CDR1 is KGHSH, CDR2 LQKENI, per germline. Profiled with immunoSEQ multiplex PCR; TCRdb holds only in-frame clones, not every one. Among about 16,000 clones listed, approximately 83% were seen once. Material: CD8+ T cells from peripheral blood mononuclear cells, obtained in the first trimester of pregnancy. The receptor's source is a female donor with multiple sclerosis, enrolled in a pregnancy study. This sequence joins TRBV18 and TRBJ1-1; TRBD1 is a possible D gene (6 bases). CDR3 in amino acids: CASSPGTPEAFF. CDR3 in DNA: TGTGCCAGCTCACCCGGGACACCTGAAGCTTTCTTT.